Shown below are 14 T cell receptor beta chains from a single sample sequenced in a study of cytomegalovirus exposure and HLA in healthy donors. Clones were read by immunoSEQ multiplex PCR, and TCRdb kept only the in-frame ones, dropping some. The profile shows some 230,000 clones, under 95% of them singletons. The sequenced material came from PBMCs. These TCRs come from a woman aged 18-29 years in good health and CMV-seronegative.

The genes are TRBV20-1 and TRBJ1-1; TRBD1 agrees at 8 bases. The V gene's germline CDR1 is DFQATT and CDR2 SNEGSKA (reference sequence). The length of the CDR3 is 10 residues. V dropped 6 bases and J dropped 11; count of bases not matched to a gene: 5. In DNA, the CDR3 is TGCAGTGCCATCAGGGGGCGGGCTTTCTTT. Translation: CSAIRGRAFF.

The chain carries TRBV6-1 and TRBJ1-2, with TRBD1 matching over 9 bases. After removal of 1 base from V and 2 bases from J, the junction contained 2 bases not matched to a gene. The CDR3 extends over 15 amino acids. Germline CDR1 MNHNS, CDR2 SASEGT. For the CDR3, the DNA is TGTGCCAGCAGTGAAGAACAGGGGGCAAACTATGGCTACACCTTC. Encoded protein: CASSEEQGANYGYTF.

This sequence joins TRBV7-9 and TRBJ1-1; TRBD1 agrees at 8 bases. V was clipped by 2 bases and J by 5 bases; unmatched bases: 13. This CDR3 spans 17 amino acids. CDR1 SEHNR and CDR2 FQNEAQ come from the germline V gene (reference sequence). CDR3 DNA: TGTGCCAGCAGCTTACGTTTGGCAGGGGGCGCGGGGACTGAAGCTTTCTTT. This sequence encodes CASSLRLAGGAGTEAFF.

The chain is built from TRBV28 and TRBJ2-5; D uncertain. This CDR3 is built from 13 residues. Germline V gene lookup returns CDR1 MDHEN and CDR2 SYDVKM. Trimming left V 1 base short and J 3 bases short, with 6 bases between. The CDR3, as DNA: TGTGCCAGCAGTTTATTGAACAAAGAGACCCAGTACTTC. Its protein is CASSLLNKETQYF.

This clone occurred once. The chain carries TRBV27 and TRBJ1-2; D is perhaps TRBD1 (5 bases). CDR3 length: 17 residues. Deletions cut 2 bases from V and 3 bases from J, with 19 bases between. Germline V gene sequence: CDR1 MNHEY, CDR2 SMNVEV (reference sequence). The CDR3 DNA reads TGTGCCAGCAGTTTAGCCGTCCAGGGAGGGCGTGACTATGGCTACACCTTC. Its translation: CASSLAVQGGRDYGYTF.

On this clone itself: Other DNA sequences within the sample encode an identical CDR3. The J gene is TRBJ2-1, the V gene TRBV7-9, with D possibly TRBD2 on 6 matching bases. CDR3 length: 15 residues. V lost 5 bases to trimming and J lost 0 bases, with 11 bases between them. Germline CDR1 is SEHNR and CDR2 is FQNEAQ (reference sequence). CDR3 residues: CASSASGSSYNEQFF. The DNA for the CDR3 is TGTGCCAGCAGCGCATCCGGGAGCTCCTACAATGAGCAGTTCTTC. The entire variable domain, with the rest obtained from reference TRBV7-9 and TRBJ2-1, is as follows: DTGVSQNPRHKITKRGQNVTFRCDPISEHNRLYWYRQTLGQGPEFLTYFQNEAQLEKSRLLSDRFSAERPKGSFSTLEIQRTEQGDSAMYLCASSASGSSYNEQFFGPGTRLTVL.

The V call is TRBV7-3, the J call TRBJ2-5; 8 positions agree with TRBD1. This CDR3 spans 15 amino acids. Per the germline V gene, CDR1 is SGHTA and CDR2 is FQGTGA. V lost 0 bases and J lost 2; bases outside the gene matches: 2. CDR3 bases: TGTGCCAGCAGCTTAACGGGACAGGCTCAAGAGACCCAGTACTTC. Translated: CASSLTGQAQETQYF.

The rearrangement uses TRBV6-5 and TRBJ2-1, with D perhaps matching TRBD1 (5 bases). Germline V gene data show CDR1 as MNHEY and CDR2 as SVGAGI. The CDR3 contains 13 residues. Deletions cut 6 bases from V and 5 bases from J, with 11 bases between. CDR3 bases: TGTGCCAGCAGCCAGGGAAAAAACAATGAGCAGTTCTTC. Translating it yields CASSQGKNNEQFF.

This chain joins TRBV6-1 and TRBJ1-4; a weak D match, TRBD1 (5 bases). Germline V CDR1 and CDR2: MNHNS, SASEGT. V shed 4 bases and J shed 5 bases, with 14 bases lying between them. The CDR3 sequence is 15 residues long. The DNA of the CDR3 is TGTGCCAGCAGTGTAGACAGAGAGAAAAATGAAAAACTGTTTTTT. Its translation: CASSVDREKNEKLFF.

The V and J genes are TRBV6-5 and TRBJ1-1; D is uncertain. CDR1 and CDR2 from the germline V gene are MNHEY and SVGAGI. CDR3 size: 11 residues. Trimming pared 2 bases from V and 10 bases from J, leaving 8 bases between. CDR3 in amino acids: CASSYKEVAFF. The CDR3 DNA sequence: TGTGCCAGCAGTTACAAGGAGGTAGCTTTCTTT.

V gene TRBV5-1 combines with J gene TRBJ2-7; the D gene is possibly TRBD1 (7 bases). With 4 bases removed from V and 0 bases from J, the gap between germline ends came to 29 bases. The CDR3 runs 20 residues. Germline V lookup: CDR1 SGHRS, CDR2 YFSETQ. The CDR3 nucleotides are TGCGCCAGCAGCGTGACAGGGTTCCTTAGTGTAGCGGAGAACTCCTACGAGCAGTACTTC. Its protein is CASSVTGFLSVAENSYEQYF. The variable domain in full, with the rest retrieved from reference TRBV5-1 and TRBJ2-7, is KAGVTQTPRYLIKTRGQQVTLSCSPISGHRSVSWYQQTPGQGLQFLFEYFSETQRNKGNFPGRFSGRQFSNSRSEMNVSTLELGDSALYLCASSVTGFLSVAENSYEQYFGPGTRLTVT.

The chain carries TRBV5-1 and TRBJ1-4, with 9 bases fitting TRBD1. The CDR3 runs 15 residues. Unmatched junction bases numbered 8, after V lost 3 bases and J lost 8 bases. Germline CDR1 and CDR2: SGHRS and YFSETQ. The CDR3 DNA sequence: TGCGCCAGCAGCTCCTCTGGGACAGGGAGGGAAAAACTGTTTTTT. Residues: CASSSSGTGREKLFF.

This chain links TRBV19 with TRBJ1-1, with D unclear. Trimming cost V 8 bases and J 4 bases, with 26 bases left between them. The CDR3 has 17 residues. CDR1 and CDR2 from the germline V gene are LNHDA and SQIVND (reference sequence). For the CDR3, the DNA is TGTGCCAGTCTCCCCGGCGAGACACGATCCTTCCGCACTGAAGCTTTCTTT. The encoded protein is CASLPGETRSFRTEAFF. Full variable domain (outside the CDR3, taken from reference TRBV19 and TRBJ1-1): DGGITQSPKYLFRKEGQNVTLSCEQNLNHDAMYWYRQDPGQGLRLIYYSQIVNDFQKGDIAEGYSVSREKKESFPLTVTSAQKNPTAFYLCASLPGETRSFRTEAFFGQGTRLTVV.

Here the CDR3 DNA reads TGTGCCAGCAGCTCCCCTGGACTAGCGGGAGTAGGCGGGGAGCTGTTTTTT. Its translation is CASSSPGLAGVGGELFF. This chain uses TRBV5-6 with TRBJ2-2, with 13 bases lining up with TRBD2. This CDR3 is 17 amino acids long. Germline V CDR1 and CDR2: SGHDT, YYEEEE. The trim removed 3 bases at V and 7 bases at J, leaving 9 bases unmatched.